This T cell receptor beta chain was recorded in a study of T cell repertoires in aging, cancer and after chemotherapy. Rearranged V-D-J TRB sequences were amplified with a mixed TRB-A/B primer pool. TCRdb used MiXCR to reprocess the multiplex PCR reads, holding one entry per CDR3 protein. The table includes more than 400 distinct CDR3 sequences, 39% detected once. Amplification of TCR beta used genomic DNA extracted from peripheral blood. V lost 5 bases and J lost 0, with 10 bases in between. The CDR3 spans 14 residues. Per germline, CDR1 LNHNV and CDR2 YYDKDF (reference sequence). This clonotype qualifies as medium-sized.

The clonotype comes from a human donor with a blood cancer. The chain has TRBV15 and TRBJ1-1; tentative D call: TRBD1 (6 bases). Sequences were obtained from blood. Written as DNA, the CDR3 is TGTGCCACCAGCGTGGGGGACATGAACACTGAAGCTTTCTTT. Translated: CATSVGDMNTEAFF.